This entry lists 15 T cell receptor beta chains sequenced from one sample in a study of blood T cells in healthy people across ages. Primers used in a second PCR of roughly 6 to 12 cycles were a sample-barcoded 5' primer and a J-beta primer mix. TCRdb re-analysed the 5' RACE reads in MiXCR, keeping a single row per CDR3 protein. Among about 1,400,000 distinct CDR3 sequences listed, roughly 59% were seen once. The sequenced sample was blood. The receptors stem from a man aged 18-30 years in good health.

This rearrangement joins TRBV6-1 to TRBJ2-1; no definite D call. The CDR3 extends over 13 amino acids. CDR1 is MNHNS, CDR2 SASEGT, per germline. V dropped 5 bases and J dropped 5 bases, with 10 bases sitting between them. The CDR3 spells CASSRHGNNEQFF. The CDR3 DNA follows: TGTGCCAGCAGTCGGCACGGTAACAATGAGCAGTTCTTC.

The chain has TRBV7-9 and TRBJ2-5; D is undetermined. Germline V CDR1 and CDR2: SEHNR, FQNEAQ (reference sequence). V was clipped by 5 bases and J by 5 bases, with 15 bases between them. The CDR3 covers 14 residues. CDR3 sequence reads: CASSLPAFPETQYF. As DNA, the CDR3 is TGTGCCAGCAGCCTCCCGGCCTTCCCCGAGACCCAGTACTTC.

The J gene is TRBJ2-5, the V gene TRBV7-9; 8 bases fit TRBD1. TRBJ2-7 matches the DNA end more closely, so the J call is doubtful. Germline V CDR1 and CDR2: SEHNR, FQNEAQ (reference sequence). The CDR3 extends over 15 amino acids. The CDR3 nucleotides are TGTGCCAGCAGCTTAGCGACGGACAGGGAGGACGAGCAGTACTTC. Protein: CASSLATDREDEQYF.

CDR3 amino acids: CASSPGLAGATYEQYF. For the CDR3, the DNA is TGCGCCAGCAGCCCGGGACTAGCGGGGGCGACCTACGAGCAGTACTTC. The rearrangement uses TRBV5-1 and TRBJ2-7; 14 nucleotides match TRBD2. The CDR3 runs to 16 residues. Germline assignment: CDR1 SGHRS and CDR2 YFSETQ. Trimming at V came to 4 bases and at J to 2 bases, leaving 5 bases not matched to a gene.

This clonotype has just a few counts. The rearrangement uses TRBV5-4 and TRBJ2-1; no clear D. The CDR3 is 12 amino acids. The germline V and J ends were trimmed by 2 bases and 7 bases, with 7 bases remaining between them. The germline V gene has CDR1 SGHNT and CDR2 YYREEE (reference sequence). The CDR3 loop reads CASSLWDNEQFF. CDR3 bases: TGTGCCAGCAGCTTATGGGATAATGAGCAGTTCTTC. The complete variable domain, with remaining parts taken from reference TRBV5-4 and TRBJ2-1, reads ETGVTQSPTHLIKTRGQQVTLRCSSQSGHNTVSWYQQALGQGPQFIFQYYREEENGRGNFPPRFSGLQFPNYSSELNVNALELDDSALYLCASSLWDNEQFFGPGTRLTVL.

This chain's CDR3 is CASRRTEFNYGYTF. DNA for the CDR3: TGTGCCAGCAGACGGACAGAGTTTAACTATGGCTACACCTTC. The J gene is TRBJ1-2, the V gene TRBV6-5; D possibly corresponds to TRBD1 (6 bases). V lost 6 bases and J 1 base, leaving 12 bases between the germline ends. CDR3 length: 14 residues. Germline V gene lookup returns CDR1 MNHEY and CDR2 SVGAGI.

The chain joins TRBV4-3 to TRBJ2-5; 9 bases are shared with TRBD1. Germline CDR1 and CDR2: LGHNA and YSLEER. The CDR3 has 17 residues. J gave up 5 bases and V 1 base, and 11 bases lay outside the gene matches. CDR3 bases: TGCGCCAGCAGCCAAGGAGACAGGACAGGGGTCCGGGAGACCCAGTACTTC. It codes for CASSQGDRTGVRETQYF.

This clonotype has a handful of counts. The chain has TRBV29-1 and TRBJ2-7; no clear D. V was clipped by 4 bases and J by 5 bases, with 12 bases between them. Germline V gene data show CDR1 as SQVTM and CDR2 as ANQGSEA. The CDR3 sequence is 12 residues long. CDR3 nucleotide sequence: TGCAGCGTTGGTAACTTCCACCACGAGCAGTACTTC. It specifies CSVGNFHHEQYF.

This clonotype has just a few counts. The rearrangement joins TRBV29-1 to TRBJ2-7; D not certain. Germline lookup yields CDR1 SQVTM and CDR2 ANQGSEA. Trimming took 4 bases from V and 4 from J, leaving 8 bases between them. The CDR3 has 11 residues. The CDR3 protein is CSVATTYEQYF. CDR3 DNA: TGCAGCGTTGCCACAACTTACGAGCAGTACTTC.

The CDR3 sequence: CASSPWTELQETQYF. CDR3 bases: TGTGCCAGCAGTCCGTGGACAGAACTCCAAGAGACCCAGTACTTC. J is TRBJ2-5 and V is TRBV28, with D possibly matching TRBD1 (6 bases). This CDR3 comprises 15 residues. V was pared by 5 bases and J by 1 base, with 14 bases between. Germline loops: CDR1 MDHEN, CDR2 SYDVKM. Filled out from reference TRBV28 and TRBJ2-5, the complete variable domain reads DVKVTQSSRYLVKRTGEKVFLECVQDMDHENMFWYRQDPGLGLRLIYFSYDVKMKEKGDIPEGYSVSREKKERFSLILESASTNQTSMYLCASSPWTELQETQYFGPGTRLLVL.

This clonotype has more than one count but fewer than ten. The V call is TRBV6-6, the J call TRBJ2-5, with 8 positions matching TRBD2. The CDR3 loop spans 15 amino acids. Germline V CDR1 and CDR2: MNHNY, SVGAGI (reference sequence). V dropped 2 bases and J dropped 1; count of bases not matched to a gene: 3. The CDR3 region is CASSYKAGAQETQYF. CDR3 nucleotides: TGTGCCAGCAGTTACAAAGCGGGGGCCCAAGAGACCCAGTACTTC.

The chain couples TRBV4-1 to TRBJ2-7; TRBD2 aligns across 8 bases. The CDR3 spans 17 residues. Germline V gene sequence: CDR1 MGHRA, CDR2 YSYEKL. The trim removed 1 base at V and 3 bases at J, leaving 11 bases unmatched. The CDR3 region is CASSQGRPAGDYYEQYF. CDR3 nucleotides: TGCGCCAGCAGCCAAGGTCGACCAGCGGGAGACTACTACGAGCAGTACTTC.

This chain uses TRBV5-1 with TRBJ2-1; 9 nucleotides match TRBD2. The CDR3 has 15 residues. The V gene's germline CDR1 is SGHRS and CDR2 YFSETQ. V lost 4 bases, J lost 4 bases, and 6 bases stayed unmatched. The CDR3 sequence is CASSMGLAEYNEQFF. The CDR3 coding sequence is TGCGCCAGCAGCATGGGACTAGCAGAATACAATGAGCAGTTCTTC.

This clonotype has just a few counts. This chain connects TRBV20-1 to TRBJ2-4; D might be TRBD2 (6 bases). Germline V gives CDR1 DFQATT, CDR2 SNEGSKA (reference sequence). The CDR3 consists of 15 residues. With 3 bases removed from V and 0 bases from J, the gap between germline ends came to 12 bases. Written as DNA, the CDR3 is TGCAGTGCTAGGGAAGGAGGGTCAGCCAAAAACATTCAGTACTTC. This codes for CSAREGGSAKNIQYF.

V and J are TRBV20-1 and TRBJ2-7, with TRBD2 identical over 8 bases. With V trimmed by 5 bases and J by 3 bases, 18 bases remained unmatched. Germline V CDR1 and CDR2: DFQATT, SNEGSKA (reference sequence). The CDR3 consists of 17 residues. CDR3 sequence (DNA): TGCAGTGCTGTCAAAGGTTCTCAGCGGGGGATGTACTACGAGCAGTACTTC. Translating it yields CSAVKGSQRGMYYEQYF.